Each of the 21 T cell receptor beta chains below was sequenced from the same sample in a study of shared clonotypes between healthy human individuals. TCRdb's table, derived via immunoSEQ multiplex PCR, lists solely in-frame clones and lacks some. The data show about 2.4 million clones, 93% seen once. The sample was naive CD4+ T cells from PBMCs. This sample's subset: CD45RA+ positively selected. These receptors originate from a man younger than 30 in good health. Some clones in this sample may be carry-over from other donors' samples.

The chain uses TRBV7-6 and TRBJ1-2; D is perhaps TRBD1 (6 bases). V was cut by 1 base and J by 6 bases, with 9 bases left in between. The CDR3 spans 13 residues. Germline CDR1 SGHVS, CDR2 FNYEAQ. The CDR3 spells CASSLGQGNGYTF. CDR3 in DNA: TGTGCCAGCAGCTTAGGGCAGGGGAATGGCTACACCTTC.

This clone has a single count. The chain couples TRBV27 to TRBJ1-1; 7 bases match TRBD1. Germline assignment: CDR1 MNHEY and CDR2 SMNVEV (reference sequence). Unmatched junction bases numbered 5, after V lost 4 bases and J lost 0 bases. CDR3 length equals 15 residues. The CDR3 sequence: CASSSTGKVNTEAFF. CDR3 bases: TGTGCCAGCAGTTCGACAGGGAAAGTGAACACTGAAGCTTTCTTT.

This chain uses TRBV30 with TRBJ2-5; a weak D match, TRBD1 (6 bases). The V gene lost 5 bases and the J gene lost 2 bases, with 12 bases spanning the gap. Germline V gene data show CDR1 as GTSNPN and CDR2 as SVGIG (reference sequence). CDR3 length: 13 residues. CDR3 nucleotides: TGTGCCTGGGGCCGGACAGCACAAGAGACCCAGTACTTC. This codes for CAWGRTAQETQYF.

Comment on this clone: Other DNA sequences from this sample encode an identical CDR3 as well. The chain employs TRBV28 and TRBJ1-3; no clear D. The germline gives CDR1 MDHEN, CDR2 SYDVKM. The CDR3 loop spans 14 amino acids. Trimming pared 2 bases from V and 4 bases from J, leaving 9 bases between. The CDR3 region has the DNA TGTGCCAGCAGTTTAACCGGTTTCGGAAACACCATATATTTT. Its translation: CASSLTGFGNTIYF.

A single count supports this clone. This sequence joins TRBV18 and TRBJ2-2; 7 nucleotides match TRBD2. This CDR3 spans 16 amino acids. In germline, CDR1 is KGHSH, CDR2 LQKENI. With 6 bases clipped from V and 2 bases from J, the junction kept 9 bases outside the gene matches. CDR3 protein: CASSSWLAVNTGELFF. Here the CDR3 DNA reads TGTGCCAGCTCCTCTTGGCTAGCGGTTAACACCGGGGAGCTGTTTTTT.

V usage is TRBV18 and J usage is TRBJ2-7; unclear D gene. The V end was cut by 5 bases, the J end by 4 bases, with 15 bases between. Germline V gives CDR1 KGHSH, CDR2 LQKENI. The CDR3 runs to 14 residues. CDR3 nucleotides: TGTGCCAGCTCAGGCCGGATAGGGTCGTACGAGCAGTACTTC. Translated: CASSGRIGSYEQYF.

This clone was counted once. Additional DNA sequences in this sample encode the identical CDR3. The genes are TRBV5-1 and TRBJ2-7; D ambiguous. V lost 4 bases and J 0 bases, leaving 11 bases between the germline ends. The germline CDR1 and CDR2 sequences are SGHRS and YFSETQ. This CDR3 has 14 residues. Here the CDR3 reads CASSLGVASYEQYF. CDR3 DNA: TGCGCCAGCAGCCTGGGTGTCGCCTCCTACGAGCAGTACTTC. Full variable domain (rest looked up from reference TRBV5-1 and TRBJ2-7): KAGVTQTPRYLIKTRGQQVTLSCSPISGHRSVSWYQQTPGQGLQFLFEYFSETQRNKGNFPGRFSGRQFSNSRSEMNVSTLELGDSALYLCASSLGVASYEQYFGPGTRLTVT.

This chain joins TRBV5-4 and TRBJ2-1; D may be TRBD1 or TRBD2 (5 bases each). V lost 6 bases, J lost 1 base, and 11 bases lay in between. Looked up from germline, CDR1 is SGHNT and CDR2 is YYREEE (reference sequence). The CDR3 is 14 amino acids. CDR3 sequence (DNA): TGTGCCAGCACCAAGGGACCGTCCTACAATGAGCAGTTCTTC. Translation gives CASTKGPSYNEQFF.

This rearrangement joins TRBV2 to TRBJ1-6; D gene ambiguous. The V gene lost 7 bases and the J gene lost 1 base, with 17 bases spanning the gap. Germline CDR1 is SNHLY and CDR2 is FYNNEI. CDR3 length equals 17 residues. The CDR3: CASTPATTGSYNSPLHF. The CDR3 nucleotides read TGTGCCAGCACCCCAGCCACTACGGGGTCCTATAATTCACCCCTCCACTTT. The variable domain in full, completed from reference TRBV2 and TRBJ1-6, reads EPEVTQTPSHQVTQMGQEVILRCVPISNHLYFYWYRQILGQKVEFLVSFYNNEISEKSEIFDDQFSVERPDGSNFTLKIRSTKLEDSAMYFCASTPATTGSYNSPLHFGNGTRLTVT.

This chain uses TRBV12-5 with TRBJ1-1, with 9 nucleotides matching TRBD1. This CDR3 region has 17 residues. J was trimmed by 11 bases and V by 6 bases; bases with no gene match: 22. The germline V gene encodes CDR1 LGHNT and CDR2 FRNRAP. CDR3 DNA: TGTGCTAGTGGCTTGACCGGTCCGGGACAGGGTGCGAAGAGGGCTTTCTTT. Amino acids: CASGLTGPGQGAKRAFF.

The genes are TRBV5-1 and TRBJ2-1; tentative D call: TRBD2 (5 bases). The germline gives CDR1 SGHRS, CDR2 YFSETQ. The length of the CDR3 is 14 residues. Trimming removed 9 bases at V and 4 bases at J, with 17 bases between. The CDR3 DNA sequence: TGCGCCACCACCCCGGGGAGCCGTTACAATGAGCAGTTCTTC. Its translation is CATTPGSRYNEQFF.

This clone has just a few counts. The genes are TRBV25-1 and TRBJ2-1; 8 positions match TRBD1. The CDR3 has 15 residues. Germline V CDR1 and CDR2: MGHDK, SYGVNS. The V and J ends lost 2 bases and 6 bases, in that order; junction bases with no gene match: 6. The CDR3 loop reads CASSETRTGLNEQFF. The CDR3 nucleotides are TGTGCCAGCAGTGAAACTAGGACAGGGCTCAATGAGCAGTTCTTC.

The CDR3 protein is CASWAPFREAFF. In DNA form, the CDR3 reads TGTGCCAGCTGGGCCCCCTTCAGGGAAGCTTTCTTT. The chain has TRBV28 and TRBJ1-1; unclear D gene. This CDR3 region has 12 residues. V dropped 8 bases and J dropped 8 bases, with 15 bases sitting between them. The germline V gene has CDR1 MDHEN and CDR2 SYDVKM.

This clone was seen once. The genes are TRBV5-1 and TRBJ1-6, with TRBD1 matching over 8 bases. Trimming cost V 4 bases and J 8 bases; bases outside gene matches: 5. Germline CDR1 and CDR2: SGHRS and YFSETQ. The CDR3 contains 14 residues. The CDR3 DNA sequence: TGCGCCAGCAGCCAGACAGGGGTTGATTCACCCCTCCACTTT. Encoded protein: CASSQTGVDSPLHF.

On this clone: The same CDR3 is also encoded by other DNA sequences in this sample. This chain links TRBV7-9 with TRBJ2-5; tentatively, D is TRBD1 (6 bases). Germline V lookup: CDR1 SEHNR, CDR2 FQNEAQ (reference sequence). V lost 3 bases, J lost 1 base, and 9 bases lay in between. This CDR3 spans 14 amino acids. CDR3 in amino acids: CASSLGAAQETQYF. CDR3 sequence (DNA): TGTGCCAGCAGCTTGGGGGCGGCCCAAGAGACCCAGTACTTC. The full variable domain, with the rest looked up from reference TRBV7-9 and TRBJ2-5, is DTGVSQNPRHKITKRGQNVTFRCDPISEHNRLYWYRQTLGQGPEFLTYFQNEAQLEKSRLLSDRFSAERPKGSFSTLEIQRTEQGDSAMYLCASSLGAAQETQYFGPGTRLLVL.

The chain has TRBV18 and TRBJ2-1; 8 bases fit TRBD1. The CDR3 totals 16 residues. The germline V gene has CDR1 KGHSH and CDR2 LQKENI. Trimming cost V 6 bases and J 5 bases; bases outside gene matches: 12. The CDR3 nucleotides are TGTGCCAGCTCGCAGAGCAGGGGGCTCAGAGACAATGAGCAGTTCTTC. Residues: CASSQSRGLRDNEQFF.

The V and J genes are TRBV28 and TRBJ2-3; either TRBD1 or TRBD2 may fit D (5 bases each). This CDR3 is built from 14 residues. Germline V gene data show CDR1 as MDHEN and CDR2 as SYDVKM. Trimming took 2 bases from V and 4 from J, leaving 10 bases between them. This chain's CDR3 is CASSLGGDPDTQYF. Written as DNA, the CDR3 is TGTGCCAGCAGTTTAGGGGGAGATCCAGATACGCAGTATTTT.

The CDR3 DNA is TGTGCCAGCAGCCCTAGGACTAGCGGGACGGTCCTCGAGCAGTACTTC. As protein: CASSPRTSGTVLEQYF. The J gene is TRBJ2-7, the V gene TRBV7-2; 12 bases fit TRBD2. This CDR3 contains 16 residues. V shed 5 bases and J 6 bases; nucleotides not matched to a gene: 11. From germline, CDR1 is SGHTA and CDR2 FQGNSA.

The chain has TRBV10-1 and TRBJ2-5; 7 positions agree with TRBD1. This CDR3 is 17 amino acids long. The ends lost 2 bases at V and 4 bases at J; junction bases unmatched: 13. Germline CDR1 is WNHNN and CDR2 is SYGVQD (reference sequence). CDR3 coding DNA: TGCGCCAGCAGTGAGCCAAGGGGGCAGGGTGCCTTAGAGACCCAGTACTTC. Its protein is CASSEPRGQGALETQYF.

The CDR3 sequence is CASRVSGDLGQFF. The DNA of the CDR3 is TGTGCCAGCAGGGTTTCCGGGGATCTGGGGCAGTTCTTC. The chain combines TRBV6-1 with TRBJ2-1; weak D call: TRBD2 (5 bases). The CDR3 is made up of 13 amino acids. Germline values: CDR1 MNHNS, CDR2 SASEGT. V gave up 6 bases and J gave up 12 bases, with 18 bases separating them.

The V gene is TRBV27, the J gene TRBJ2-7; 9 bases map to TRBD2. Trimming removed 8 bases from V and 5 bases from J; junction bases left unmatched: 10. Germline assignment: CDR1 MNHEY and CDR2 SMNVEV (reference sequence). The CDR3 runs 14 residues. CDR3 sequence: CASRGGGRTDEQYF. In nucleotides, the CDR3 is TGTGCCAGCCGCGGGGGGGGACGTACGGACGAGCAGTACTTC.